Listed below are T cell receptor beta chains from one sample, sequenced in a study of T cell responses to AZD1222 COVID-19 vaccine. Assay used: immunoSEQ multiplex PCR; TCRdb lists only in-frame clones, some missing. The table records around 120,000 clones, roughly nine tenths of them present only once. Here the sequenced sample was peripheral blood, taken on day 0 of AZD1222 vaccination. The source is an adult in good health. Both conserved end residues are part of each CDR3. The D gene is left open where the match is weak. Expanded clones get a size class; other rows say once, few or many, or leave the size out.

clone_size: .; j_call: TRBJ1-4; d_call: TRBD1; v_call: TRBV7-8; cdr3_aa: CASSLVRQGNEKLFF; cdr3_nt: TGTGCCAGCAGCTTAGTCCGACAGGGTAATGAAAAACTGTTTTTT
clone_size: .; j_call: TRBJ1-5; d_call: .; v_call: TRBV5-8; cdr3_aa: CASSLGGRNQPQHF; cdr3_nt: TGTGCCAGCAGCTTGGGGGGGCGCAATCAGCCCCAGCATTTT
clone_size: .; j_call: TRBJ1-3; d_call: .; v_call: TRBV5-1; cdr3_aa: CASSLEGTPSGNTIYF; cdr3_nt: TGCGCCAGCAGCTTGGAGGGGACACCCTCTGGAAACACCATATATTTT
clone_size: .; j_call: TRBJ1-1; d_call: .; v_call: TRBV19; cdr3_aa: CASSSSASTEAFF; cdr3_nt: TGTGCCAGTAGTTCCTCCGCCTCTACTGAAGCTTTCTTT
clone_size: once; j_call: TRBJ2-4; d_call: TRBD2; v_call: TRBV7-2; cdr3_aa: CASSLAGGSNIQYF; cdr3_nt: TGTGCCAGCAGCTTAGCTGGCGGGAGTAACATTCAGTACTTC
clone_size: .; j_call: TRBJ1-4; d_call: TRBD1; v_call: TRBV28; cdr3_aa: CASISGGTNEKLFF; cdr3_nt: TGTGCCAGCATCTCAGGGGGCACTAATGAAAAACTGTTTTTT
clone_size: once; j_call: TRBJ1-1; d_call: .; v_call: TRBV28; cdr3_aa: CASSAGTNTEAFF; cdr3_nt: TGTGCCAGCAGCGCGGGCACGAACACTGAAGCTTTCTTT
clone_size: .; j_call: TRBJ2-7; d_call: .; v_call: TRBV7-2; cdr3_aa: CASSQIAVSYEQYF; cdr3_nt: TGTGCCAGCAGCCAGATAGCAGTATCCTACGAGCAGTACTTC
clone_size: once; j_call: TRBJ1-5; d_call: .; v_call: TRBV19; cdr3_aa: CASSMEVLSNQPQHF; cdr3_nt: TGTGCCAGTAGTATGGAGGTTTTGAGCAATCAGCCCCAGCATTTT
clone_size: .; j_call: TRBJ1-5; d_call: TRBD1; v_call: TRBV19; cdr3_aa: CASSVPGQGPNQPQHF; cdr3_nt: TGTGCCAGTAGTGTCCCGGGACAGGGTCCCAATCAGCCCCAGCATTTT
clone_size: .; j_call: TRBJ2-2; d_call: .; v_call: TRBV21-1; cdr3_aa: CASSKVYVRGDTGELFF; cdr3_nt: TGTGCCAGCAGCAAAGTGTACGTCAGGGGGGACACCGGGGAGCTGTTTTTT
clone_size: .; j_call: TRBJ1-4; d_call: TRBD1; v_call: TRBV6-1; cdr3_aa: CASSEVQGASEKLFF; cdr3_nt: TGTGCCAGCAGTGAAGTGCAGGGGGCGAGTGAAAAACTGTTTTTT
clone_size: once; j_call: TRBJ2-3; d_call: TRBD1; v_call: TRBV10-3; cdr3_aa: CATGTGGFNRDTQYF; cdr3_nt: TGTGCCACCGGGACAGGGGGCTTTAACCGAGATACGCAGTATTTT
clone_size: once; j_call: TRBJ2-6; d_call: .; v_call: TRBV7-2; cdr3_aa: CASSWGQANVLTF; cdr3_nt: TGTGCCAGCAGCTGGGGACAGGCCAACGTCCTGACTTTC
clone_size: .; j_call: TRBJ1-1; d_call: .; v_call: TRBV4-3; cdr3_aa: CASSQGGGANTEAFF; cdr3_nt: TGCGCCAGCAGCCAAGGGGGGGGAGCGAACACTGAAGCTTTCTTT
clone_size: once; j_call: TRBJ2-1; d_call: TRBD2; v_call: TRBV19; cdr3_aa: CASRALAGQTYNEQFF; cdr3_nt: TGTGCCAGTAGGGCGCTAGCGGGGCAAACCTACAATGAGCAGTTCTTC
clone_size: .; j_call: TRBJ1-2; d_call: .; v_call: TRBV4-2; cdr3_aa: CASSPGGGYTF; cdr3_nt: TGTGCCAGCAGCCCCGGTGGTGGCTACACCTTC
clone_size: .; j_call: TRBJ2-2; d_call: .; v_call: TRBV4-3; cdr3_aa: CASSRAVVRDTGELFF; cdr3_nt: TGCGCCAGCAGCCGAGCCGTGGTAAGGGACACCGGGGAGCTGTTTTTT
clone_size: .; j_call: TRBJ2-1; d_call: TRBD1; v_call: TRBV7-3; cdr3_aa: CASSPQTGSYNEQFF; cdr3_nt: TGTGCCAGCAGCCCCCAGACAGGGTCGTACAATGAGCAGTTCTTC
clone_size: .; j_call: TRBJ1-2; d_call: TRBD1; v_call: TRBV6-5; cdr3_aa: CASSPGTVLVYGYTF; cdr3_nt: TGTGCCAGCAGTCCCGGGACAGTGCTTGTCTATGGCTACACCTTC
clone_size: .; j_call: TRBJ1-1; d_call: TRBD1; v_call: TRBV7-9; cdr3_aa: CASSGTGGMNTEAFF; cdr3_nt: TGTGCCAGCAGCGGGACAGGTGGCATGAACACTGAAGCTTTCTTT
clone_size: .; j_call: TRBJ1-2; d_call: .; v_call: TRBV9; cdr3_aa: CASSSPTGGASYTF; cdr3_nt: TGTGCCAGCAGCTCGCCGACAGGCGGCGCGTCATACACCTTC
clone_size: .; j_call: TRBJ2-7; d_call: .; v_call: TRBV2; cdr3_aa: CASRELPVGVEQYF; cdr3_nt: TGTGCCAGCAGGGAACTACCCGTTGGGGTAGAGCAGTACTTC
clone_size: once; j_call: TRBJ2-5; d_call: TRBD2; v_call: TRBV7-2; cdr3_aa: CASSPGLAQETQYF; cdr3_nt: TGTGCCAGCAGCCCGGGACTAGCCCAAGAGACCCAGTACTTC
clone_size: .; j_call: TRBJ2-3; d_call: TRBD2; v_call: TRBV2; cdr3_aa: CANSGRLSTDTQYF; cdr3_nt: TGTGCCAATAGCGGGAGACTTAGCACAGATACGCAGTATTTT
clone_size: .; j_call: TRBJ1-1; d_call: .; v_call: TRBV5-1; cdr3_aa: CASSLDREAFF; cdr3_nt: TGCGCCAGCAGCTTGGACCGCGAAGCTTTCTTT
clone_size: .; j_call: TRBJ1-6; d_call: .; v_call: TRBV19; cdr3_aa: CASKGTGPSPLHF; cdr3_nt: TGTGCCAGTAAAGGTACAGGGCCTTCACCCCTCCACTTT
clone_size: once; j_call: TRBJ2-5; d_call: .; v_call: TRBV2; cdr3_aa: CASSTNGVETQYF; cdr3_nt: TGTGCCAGCAGTACTAATGGGGTAGAGACCCAGTACTTC
clone_size: once; j_call: TRBJ1-2; d_call: .; v_call: TRBV28; cdr3_aa: CASSLRGRSNYGYTF; cdr3_nt: TGTGCCAGCAGTCTCCGAGGACGGTCTAACTATGGCTACACCTTC
clone_size: .; j_call: TRBJ1-1; d_call: .; v_call: TRBV29-1; cdr3_aa: CSVEVAWGDTEAFF; cdr3_nt: TGCAGCGTTGAAGTCGCTTGGGGGGACACTGAAGCTTTCTTT
clone_size: .; j_call: TRBJ1-1; d_call: .; v_call: TRBV29-1; cdr3_aa: CSAEKNTEAFF; cdr3_nt: TGCAGCGCTGAAAAGAACACTGAAGCTTTCTTT
clone_size: .; j_call: TRBJ2-1; d_call: .; v_call: TRBV2; cdr3_aa: CASGLPSRNEQFF; cdr3_nt: TGTGCCAGCGGACTACCATCCCGGAATGAGCAGTTCTTC
clone_size: once; j_call: TRBJ1-1; d_call: .; v_call: TRBV19; cdr3_aa: CASRKTQENTEAFF; cdr3_nt: TGTGCCAGTAGGAAAACTCAGGAGAACACTGAAGCTTTCTTT
clone_size: .; j_call: TRBJ1-6; d_call: .; v_call: TRBV7-2; cdr3_aa: CASSSQGSASPLHF; cdr3_nt: TGTGCCAGCAGCTCGCAGGGTAGTGCTTCACCCCTCCACTTT
clone_size: .; j_call: TRBJ1-3; d_call: .; v_call: TRBV28; cdr3_aa: CASSTGFSGNTIYF; cdr3_nt: TGTGCCAGCAGTACAGGGTTCTCTGGAAACACCATATATTTT
clone_size: .; j_call: TRBJ1-4; d_call: .; v_call: TRBV7-2; cdr3_aa: CASSLETGRKLFF; cdr3_nt: TGTGCCAGCAGCTTAGAAACAGGGAGGAAACTGTTTTTT
clone_size: once; j_call: TRBJ1-1; d_call: .; v_call: TRBV27; cdr3_aa: CASSLAGITEAFF; cdr3_nt: TGTGCCAGCAGTTTAGCCGGAATCACTGAAGCTTTCTTT
clone_size: .; j_call: TRBJ2-3; d_call: .; v_call: TRBV20-1; cdr3_aa: CSVEGTDTQYF; cdr3_nt: TGCAGTGTCGAGGGTACAGATACGCAGTATTTT
clone_size: .; j_call: TRBJ1-3; d_call: TRBD1; v_call: TRBV6-1; cdr3_aa: CASSEDRAANTIYF; cdr3_nt: TGTGCCAGCAGTGAGGACAGGGCCGCCAACACCATATATTTT
clone_size: once; j_call: TRBJ2-4; d_call: .; v_call: TRBV27; cdr3_aa: CASSLRAPNTGKNIQYF; cdr3_nt: TGTGCCAGCAGTTTACGAGCTCCAAATACAGGGAAAAACATTCAGTACTTC
clone_size: .; j_call: TRBJ1-2; d_call: .; v_call: TRBV14; cdr3_aa: CASSQDSLPGYGYTF; cdr3_nt: TGTGCCAGCAGCCAAGATAGTCTACCAGGCTATGGCTACACCTTC
clone_size: .; j_call: TRBJ1-1; d_call: .; v_call: TRBV6-5; cdr3_aa: CASSYSGPGANTEAFF; cdr3_nt: TGTGCCAGCAGTTACTCCGGTCCAGGGGCGAACACTGAAGCTTTCTTT